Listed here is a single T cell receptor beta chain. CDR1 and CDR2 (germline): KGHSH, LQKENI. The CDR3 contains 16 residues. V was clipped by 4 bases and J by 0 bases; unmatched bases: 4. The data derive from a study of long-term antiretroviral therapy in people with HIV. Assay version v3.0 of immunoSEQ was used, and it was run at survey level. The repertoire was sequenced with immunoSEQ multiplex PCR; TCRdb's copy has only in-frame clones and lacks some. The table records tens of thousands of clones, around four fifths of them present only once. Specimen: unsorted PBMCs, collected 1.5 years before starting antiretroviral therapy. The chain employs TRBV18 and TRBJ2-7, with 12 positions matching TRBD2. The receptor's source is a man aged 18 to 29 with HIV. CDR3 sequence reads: CASSRLTSGGSYEQYF. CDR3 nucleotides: TGTGCCAGCTCACGACTGACTAGCGGGGGCTCCTACGAGCAGTACTTC.